The table lists the clone carrying this T cell receptor beta chain with many counts. Its antigen remains unidentified. This entry belongs to a study of T cells in Graves' hyperthyroidism and ophthalmopathy. Overall study results and limits: Among clonotypes expanded in thyroid above 0.001, most were also found in blood.

Investigators excluded patients with uncontrolled infection, other autoimmune disease, pregnancy or lactation. After removal of 5 bases from V and 2 bases from J, the junction contained 5 bases not matched to a gene. The CDR3 has 14 amino acids. The germline gives CDR1 SGHTA, CDR2 FQGNSA. Using RNA transcripts as the source, TCR beta CDR3 regions were amplified. The primer set for the first-round RT-PCR of the TCR CDR3 was HTBI. Each CDR3 protein gets one entry after TCRdb re-called the multiplex PCR reads with MiXCR. The sample shows some 270,000 distinct CDR3 sequences, approximately 14% of them seen only once.

The sample comprised blood. The clonotype was recovered from a middle-aged woman with Graves' hyperthyroidism. The chain is built from TRBV7-2 and TRBJ2-7; 8 nucleotides agree with TRBD2. CDR3 loop: CASSPREGAYEQYF. In DNA form, the CDR3 reads TGTGCCAGCAGCCCACGGGAGGGAGCCTACGAGCAGTACTTC.